This TCR beta chain derives from a study of T cells in Graves' hyperthyroidism and ophthalmopathy. Ten or more counts support this clonotype. Its antigen is unknown. TCR beta CDR3 regions were amplified from RNA. During a first-round RT-PCR of the TCR CDR3, the HTBI primer set was used. TCRdb analysed the multiplex PCR reads with MiXCR anew, one entry per CDR3 protein. Among roughly 93,000 distinct CDR3 sequences listed, just over 50% were seen once. Graves' hyperthyroidism is called stable when ophthalmopathy does not progress within 18 months. The CDR3 spans 14 residues. The V and J ends lost 6 bases and 4 bases respectively, with 15 bases between them. Germline V CDR1 and CDR2: DFQATT, SNEGSKA (reference sequence). Notes on the study in general: Most thyroid clonotypes that were expanded above 0.001 also turned up in blood.

The chain combines TRBV20-1 with TRBJ2-2; possible D gene TRBD2, 5 bases. The TCR comes from a woman in her 40s with Graves' hyperthyroidism. Sequenced sample: blood. This chain's CDR3 is CSALGGSSTGELFF. The CDR3 DNA reads TGCAGTGCCCTTGGAGGTTCGAGCACCGGGGAGCTGTTTTTT.